This T cell receptor beta chain was identified during a study of beta chain features in type 1 diabetes. Sampling consisted of one heparinised blood draw per donor, averaging roughly 0.12 L. Cells sorted by CD45RO/CCR7/CD25/CD127/CD95/CD27 comprised CD4+ naive, central memory, regulatory and stem cell-like memory cells. The whole isolated RNA underwent reverse transcription, so sequencing captured expressed TCRB transcripts. The assay was immunoSEQ multiplex PCR, and TCRdb's table has in-frame clones only and misses some. In the table there are roughly 170,000 clones, roughly an eighth of which are singletons. CDR3 length: 14 residues. V shed 4 bases and J shed 6 bases, with 14 bases lying between them. Germline values: CDR1 SGHTA, CDR2 FQGTGA.

The sequenced material came from central memory CD4+ T cells from blood. This clonotype was sampled from a woman between 18 and 29 years old in good health. The chain employs TRBV7-3 and TRBJ2-3; a weak D match, TRBD2 (6 bases). This CDR3 reads CASSSSGPTDTQYF. The CDR3 coding sequence is TGTGCCAGCAGCTCCAGCGGGCCAACCGATACGCAGTATTTT.